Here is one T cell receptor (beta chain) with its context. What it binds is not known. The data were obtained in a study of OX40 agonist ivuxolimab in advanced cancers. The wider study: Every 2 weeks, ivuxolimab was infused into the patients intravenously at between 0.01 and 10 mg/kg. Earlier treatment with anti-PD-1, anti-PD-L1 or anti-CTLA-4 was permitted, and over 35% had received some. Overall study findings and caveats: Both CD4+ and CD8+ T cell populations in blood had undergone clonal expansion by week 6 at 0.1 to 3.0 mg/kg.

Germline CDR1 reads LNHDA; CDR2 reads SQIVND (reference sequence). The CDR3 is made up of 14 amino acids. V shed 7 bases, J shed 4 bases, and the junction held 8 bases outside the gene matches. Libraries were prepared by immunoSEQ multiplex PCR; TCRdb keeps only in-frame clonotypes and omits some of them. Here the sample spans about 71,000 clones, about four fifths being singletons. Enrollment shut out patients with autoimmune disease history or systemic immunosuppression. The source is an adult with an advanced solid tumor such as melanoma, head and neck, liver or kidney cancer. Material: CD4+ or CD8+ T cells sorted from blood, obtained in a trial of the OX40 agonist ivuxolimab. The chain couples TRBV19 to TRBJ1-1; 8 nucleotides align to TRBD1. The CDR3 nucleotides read TGTGCCAGTACCCCGGACAGGGATCTCACTGAAGCTTTCTTT. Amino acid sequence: CASTPDRDLTEAFF.